Shown below are 16 T cell receptor beta chains from a single sample sequenced in a study of spatial heterogeneity in lung cancer. Time point noted: blood at routine non-recurrence follow-up after resection. TCRdb analysed the 5' RACE reads with MiXCR anew, one entry per CDR3 protein. Altogether 55,000 to 75,000 distinct CDR3 sequences are present, around 9.3% being singletons, with the ten largest covering 1.9%. Sequencing used PBMCs, obtained at follow-up. These receptors originate from a female donor with early-stage non-small cell lung cancer.

This clonotype occurred a few times. The DNA for the CDR3 is TGTGCCAGTAGTATATATCAGAACTACGAGCAGTACTTC. Amino acid sequence: CASSIYQNYEQYF. The rearrangement uses TRBV19 and TRBJ2-7; D remains unclear. The CDR3 runs 13 residues. Germline assignment: CDR1 LNHDA and CDR2 SQIVND (reference sequence). V dropped 2 bases and J dropped 3 bases, with 8 bases sitting between them.

This rearrangement joins TRBV19 to TRBJ1-2, with 8 positions matching TRBD1. V lost 6 bases to trimming and J lost 4 bases; unmatched junction nucleotides: 10. This CDR3 region has 15 residues. The V gene's germline CDR1 is LNHDA and CDR2 SQIVND (reference sequence). The CDR3 here is CASSHPTTGGYGYTF. CDR3 bases: TGTGCCAGTAGCCACCCGACCACAGGGGGCTATGGCTACACCTTC.

The chain links TRBV7-9 to TRBJ2-1; no clear D gene. The germline CDR1 and CDR2 sequences are SEHNR and FQNEAQ (reference sequence). This CDR3 spans 15 amino acids. Trimming removed 4 bases at V and 3 bases at J, with 13 bases between. The CDR3 sequence is CASSSWSVGYNEQFF. The DNA for the CDR3 is TGTGCCAGCAGCTCCTGGTCCGTGGGCTACAATGAGCAGTTCTTC.

Notes on this clonotype: One junction end disagrees with the germline gene, perhaps due to a read error. The chain uses TRBV3-1 and TRBJ1-1; no definite D call. The CDR3 contains 10 residues. Per the germline V gene, CDR1 is LGHDT and CDR2 is YNNKEL (reference sequence). CDR3 DNA: TGCACCTGGTTTAGCACTGAAGCTTTCTTT. Translated: CTWFSTEAFF.

This clonotype occurred many times. V is TRBV5-4 and J is TRBJ2-1, with TRBD2 matching 13 bases. The CDR3 length is 15 residues. The germline gives CDR1 SGHNT, CDR2 YYREEE (reference sequence). After removal of 4 bases from V and 8 bases from J, the junction contained 6 bases not matched to a gene. CDR3 nucleotides: TGTGCCAGCAGCCCCGGACTAGCGGGAGACGATGAGCAGTTCTTC. Its protein product is CASSPGLAGDDEQFF.

This clonotype showed up just a few times. The CDR3 DNA sequence: TGCAGTGCTAGAGTAAGAACCCGGGACAGTCCGGCCTACGAGCAGTACTTC. Translating gives CSARVRTRDSPAYEQYF. V usage is TRBV20-1 and J usage is TRBJ2-7, with 7 bases identical to TRBD1. The V gene's germline CDR1 is DFQATT and CDR2 SNEGSKA (reference sequence). V shed 1 base, J shed 2 bases, and the junction held 14 bases outside the gene matches. This CDR3 region has 17 residues.

This clonotype was picked up many times. The V gene is TRBV7-9, the J gene TRBJ2-1; 8 nucleotides align to TRBD2. V lost 2 bases to trimming and J lost 3 bases; unmatched junction nucleotides: 6. This CDR3 is built from 16 residues. Per germline, CDR1 SEHNR and CDR2 FQNEAQ (reference sequence). CDR3 region: CASSLFSAGDYNEQFF. Here the CDR3 DNA reads TGTGCCAGCAGCTTATTCTCAGCGGGAGACTACAATGAGCAGTTCTTC.

The sample holds a few counts of this clonotype. The chain couples TRBV5-1 to TRBJ1-6, with 8 bases identical to TRBD1. V shed 4 bases, J shed 5 bases, and the junction held 8 bases outside the gene matches. In germline, CDR1 is SGHRS, CDR2 YFSETQ. The CDR3 runs 16 residues. Written as DNA, the CDR3 is TGCGCCAGCAGCACTGGACAGGGAATAGATAATTCACCCCTCCACTTT. Translated, it gives CASSTGQGIDNSPLHF.

This clonotype was detected ten times or more. The rearrangement uses TRBV12-3 or TRBV12-4 and TRBJ2-5; 8 bases match TRBD1. The CDR3 loop spans 14 amino acids. Trimming took 5 bases from V and 5 from J; bases not matched to a gene: 7. The CDR3 protein is CASSPRGRGETQYF. The CDR3, as DNA: TGTGCCAGCAGTCCCAGGGGGCGCGGGGAGACCCAGTACTTC.

This clonotype was observed at least ten times. The chain carries TRBV2 and TRBJ2-3, with D perhaps matching TRBD2 (6 bases). Trimming removed 11 bases from V and 0 bases from J, with 15 bases in between. This CDR3 spans 14 amino acids. Germline V gives CDR1 SNHLY, CDR2 FYNNEI. CDR3: CALRAGISTDTQYF. Here the CDR3 DNA reads TGTGCCTTGCGAGCGGGTATTAGCACAGATACGCAGTATTTT.

This clonotype was detected ten times or more. J is TRBJ2-1 and V is TRBV4-2; 10 nucleotides agree with TRBD2. The length of the CDR3 is 16 residues. J gave up 10 bases and V 0 bases, and 9 bases lay outside the gene matches. The germline CDR1 and CDR2 sequences are LGHNA and YNFKEQ. The CDR3 region has the DNA TGTGCCAGCAGCCAAGAGATAGCGGGAGGCCCTTTAGAGCAGTTCTTC. It codes for CASSQEIAGGPLEQFF.

This chain connects TRBV11-3 to TRBJ2-1, with D tentatively TRBD1 (5 bases). Germline CDR1 is SGHNT and CDR2 is YENEEA. This CDR3 contains 15 residues. The germline V and J ends were trimmed by 5 bases and 5 bases, with 16 bases remaining between them. CDR3 DNA: TGTGCCAGCAGCGGAAGATGGGGCAAAAACAATGAGCAGTTCTTC. Amino acid sequence: CASSGRWGKNNEQFF.

V usage is TRBV20-1 and J usage is TRBJ2-3; TRBD1 or TRBD2 may be the D gene (5 bases each). CDR1 and CDR2 (germline): DFQATT, SNEGSKA (reference sequence). V was cut by 6 bases and J by 4 bases, with 11 bases left in between. The CDR3 sequence is 12 residues long. The CDR3, as DNA: TGCAGTGCCAAAAGGGGAGCAGATACGCAGTATTTT. Encoded protein: CSAKRGADTQYF.

This clonotype was counted only a few times. The chain couples TRBV9 to TRBJ1-3; D is ambiguous. This CDR3 comprises 20 residues. With 4 bases removed from V and 7 bases from J, the gap between germline ends came to 33 bases. In germline, CDR1 is SGDLS, CDR2 YYNGEE. CDR3 DNA: TGTGCCAGCAGCCCTGGGCCCGGACCTATCCTACTGGACTTGGAGAACACCATATATTTT. Protein product: CASSPGPGPILLDLENTIYF.

The table lists this clonotype with many counts. CDR3 sequence reads: CASSLTTGRGTDTQYF. The CDR3 DNA reads TGTGCCAGCAGCCTTACGACAGGGCGGGGCACAGATACGCAGTATTTT. J is TRBJ2-3 and V is TRBV6-1; 7 bases are shared with TRBD1. Trimming removed 6 bases from V and 1 base from J; junction bases left unmatched: 10. The CDR3 consists of 16 residues. CDR1 is MNHNS and CDR2 is SASEGT in the germline V gene.

This clonotype was counted at least ten times. This chain connects TRBV7-9 to TRBJ2-7; D assignment may be TRBD1 or TRBD2 (5 bases each). This CDR3 comprises 14 residues. The germline gives CDR1 SEHNR, CDR2 FQNEAQ (reference sequence). V dropped 3 bases and J dropped 5 bases, with 14 bases sitting between them. The CDR3, as DNA: TGTGCCAGCAGCTTCGGGGACCGTATAAACGAGCAGTACTTC. Translated, it gives CASSFGDRINEQYF.